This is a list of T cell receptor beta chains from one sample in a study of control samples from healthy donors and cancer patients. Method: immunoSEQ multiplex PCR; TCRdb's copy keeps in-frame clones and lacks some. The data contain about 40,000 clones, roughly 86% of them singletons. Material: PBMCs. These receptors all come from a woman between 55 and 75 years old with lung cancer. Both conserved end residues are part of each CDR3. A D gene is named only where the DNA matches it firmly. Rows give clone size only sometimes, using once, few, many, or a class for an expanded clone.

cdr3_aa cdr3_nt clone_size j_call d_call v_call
CASRRLAGSYEQYF TGTGCCAGTAGGAGACTAGCGGGATCCTACGAGCAGTACTTC . TRBJ2-7 TRBD2 TRBV19
CASRETGTSAEAFF TGTGCCAGCAGGGAGACAGGAACTTCTGCTGAAGCTTTCTTT . TRBJ1-1 . TRBV7-3
CASIGSEAGSYEQYF TGTGCCAGCATTGGGTCGGAGGCGGGCTCCTACGAGCAGTACTTC . TRBJ2-7 . TRBV2
CASSNVGTVHRTDTQYF TGTGCCAGCAGCAATGTAGGGACAGTCCATAGGACAGATACGCAGTATTTT . TRBJ2-3 . TRBV21-1
CASRGERETNEQYF TGTGCCAGCAGAGGTGAAAGGGAAACCAACGAGCAGTACTTC . TRBJ2-7 . TRBV2
CASSLGLAGGQDEQFF TGTGCCAGCAGCTTAGGGCTAGCGGGAGGGCAAGATGAGCAGTTCTTC . TRBJ2-1 TRBD2 TRBV7-3
CASSVVAGGTETQYF TGTGCCAGCAGCGTAGTGGCGGGAGGGACCGAGACCCAGTACTTC . TRBJ2-5 TRBD2 TRBV9
CASSEGETQYF TGTGCCAGCAGTGAAGGGGAGACCCAGTACTTC . TRBJ2-5 . TRBV6-1
CSVVDSTSSEKLFF TGCAGCGTTGTGGACAGCACGAGCTCTGAAAAACTGTTTTTT . TRBJ1-4 . TRBV29-1
CASTPWGRTEAFF TGTGCCAGCACCCCCTGGGGTAGGACTGAAGCTTTCTTT . TRBJ1-1 . TRBV7-2
CASKHDRGDNSPLHF TGTGCCAGCAAGCACGACAGGGGCGATAATTCACCCCTCCACTTT few TRBJ1-6 TRBD1 TRBV6-5
CASSYGLRETQYF TGTGCCAGCAGTTACGGCCTGAGGGAGACCCAGTACTTC . TRBJ2-5 . TRBV6-5
CASSLRDRLYNEQFF TGTGCCAGCAGCTTGAGGGACCGCCTGTACAATGAGCAGTTCTTC once TRBJ2-1 . TRBV5-5
CASSYSVGGRNTEAFF TGTGCCAGCAGTTACTCGGTAGGGGGCAGGAACACTGAAGCTTTCTTT . TRBJ1-1 TRBD1 TRBV6-6
CASSYSGAGALPAFF TGTGCCAGCAGTTACTCGGGGGCAGGGGCCTTACCCGCTTTCTTT . TRBJ1-1 . TRBV6-5
CASSLGTGESNQPQHF TGTGCCAGCAGTTTAGGGACAGGGGAAAGCAATCAGCCCCAGCATTTT . TRBJ1-5 TRBD1 TRBV28
CASSLDGASGNEQFF TGTGCCAGCAGCTTAGATGGCGCTAGCGGCAATGAGCAGTTCTTC . TRBJ2-1 TRBD2 TRBV11-3
CASSVYLMYTRTETNTDTQYF TGTGCCAGTAGCGTGTACCTAATGTATACACGGACAGAAACTAACACAGATACGCAGTATTTT once TRBJ2-3 . TRBV19
CASSSNRGETQYF TGTGCCAGCAGCTCGAACAGGGGGGAGACCCAGTACTTC . TRBJ2-5 TRBD1 TRBV7-3
CAISETTGGTEAFF TGTGCCATCAGTGAGACGACAGGGGGCACTGAAGCTTTCTTT . TRBJ1-1 TRBD1 TRBV10-3
CASRLGGDQPQHF TGCGCCAGCAGATTGGGGGGTGATCAGCCCCAGCATTTT . TRBJ1-5 . TRBV5-1
CASSLSSSSGNTIYF TGTGCCAGCAGCTTGTCATCCTCCTCTGGAAACACCATATATTTT . TRBJ1-3 . TRBV7-2
CASSFMAESSYNEQFF TGTGCCAGCAGCTTTATGGCAGAGAGCTCCTACAATGAGCAGTTCTTC . TRBJ2-1 . TRBV5-6
CASSEKGGGYTF TGTGCCAGCAGTGAAAAGGGTGGGGGCTACACCTTC few TRBJ1-2 . TRBV6-1
CASSPGGDEQYF TGTGCCAGCAGCCCAGGGGGGGACGAGCAGTACTTC . TRBJ2-7 . TRBV9
CASSWLAGDTGELFF TGCGCCAGCAGCTGGCTAGCGGGAGACACCGGGGAGCTGTTTTTT once TRBJ2-2 TRBD2 TRBV4-1
CASSQITVNTEAFF TGTGCCAGCAGCCAGATAACAGTGAACACTGAAGCTTTCTTT . TRBJ1-1 . TRBV3-1/TRBV3-2
CASSMGDAYEQYF TGTGCCAGTAGTATGGGGGACGCCTACGAGCAGTACTTC . TRBJ2-7 . TRBV19
CASSPNTEAFF TGTGCCAGCAGCCCTAACACTGAAGCTTTCTTT . TRBJ1-1 . TRBV28
CASSLMPSGASTDTQYF TGCGCCAGCAGCTTGATGCCTAGCGGAGCTAGCACAGATACGCAGTATTTT . TRBJ2-3 TRBD2 TRBV5-1
CSVGEGNTIYF TGCAGCGTTGGGGAGGGAAACACCATATATTTT . TRBJ1-3 . TRBV29-1
CASSSSRAGGNEQFF TGTGCCAGCAGCTCCTCCAGGGCCGGGGGAAATGAGCAGTTCTTC . TRBJ2-1 . TRBV7-2
CASSYSEITGRVTQYF TGTGCCAGCAGTTACTCGGAGATTACCGGCCGGGTGACCCAGTACTTC . TRBJ2-5 . TRBV6-5
CASSQIGQGNTGELFF TGTGCCAGCAGCCAGATAGGACAGGGGAACACCGGGGAGCTGTTTTTT . TRBJ2-2 TRBD1 TRBV14
CASSSNIVSNIQYF TGTGCCAGCAGCTCCAATATAGTTTCAAACATTCAGTACTTC . TRBJ2-4 . TRBV7-3
CASKERSSGANVLTF TGTGCCAGCAAAGAACGGAGCTCTGGGGCCAACGTCCTGACTTTC . TRBJ2-6 . TRBV6-5
CASSKGQSSTDTQYF TGTGCCAGCAGCAAAGGACAGTCTAGCACAGATACGCAGTATTTT once TRBJ2-3 . TRBV6-4
CASSQDRPYEQYF TGTGCCAGCAGCCAAGATAGACCCTACGAGCAGTACTTC . TRBJ2-7 . TRBV3-1/TRBV3-2
CASTHMLGGGDTGELFF TGCGCCAGCACCCATATGTTGGGCGGGGGAGACACCGGGGAGCTGTTTTTT once TRBJ2-2 TRBD2 TRBV5-1
CASSQLRISEAFF TGTGCCAGCAGCCAACTCAGGATCTCTGAAGCTTTCTTT few TRBJ1-1 . TRBV14